This TCR beta chain was obtained from a study of blood T cell repertoires in COVID-19. The germline V gene has CDR1 MNHEY and CDR2 SMNVEV (reference sequence). With 4 bases removed from V and 8 bases from J, the gap between germline ends came to 7 bases. The CDR3 is 11 amino acids. Recruitment covered over 20 US areas and drew participants whose ages spanned roughly 18 to 90 years. Using immunoSEQ multiplex PCR, the repertoire was profiled, and TCRdb retains in-frame clones only, with some absent. The sample gives about 270,000 clones, about nine tenths of which show up once; roughly 3.9% is in the top ten.

This TCR derives from a woman in her 30s with acute COVID-19. The chain is built from TRBV27 and TRBJ2-3; D not resolved. Sequencing input: PBMCs or T cells enriched from blood (not recorded which). CDR3 in DNA: TGTGCCAGCAGTTCCGAGGTTACGCAGTATTTT. Protein sequence: CASSSEVTQYF.